The source of this T cell receptor beta chain is a study of T cell responses to AZD1222 COVID-19 vaccine. Study in general: Pooling was applied to second doses at about 4 or about 12 weeks.

Study findings and constraints: Donor demographics were predominantly white British with a female majority; clonal diversity may be underestimated. Vaccine-related CD4 TCRs covered spike, predominating at 160-218 and 743-854.

Looked up from germline, CDR1 is SGHKS and CDR2 is YYEKEE (reference sequence). This CDR3 is built from 16 residues. Trimming cost V 4 bases and J 2 bases, with 18 bases left between them. Clones were read by immunoSEQ multiplex PCR, and TCRdb kept only the in-frame ones, dropping some. Of roughly 150,000 clones in the sample, around 92% were seen once. This clone was counted once. Antigen: not known. The source is an adult in good health. The J gene is TRBJ1-1, the V gene TRBV5-5; a weak D match, TRBD1 (6 bases). The sample in question was peripheral blood, obtained on day 0 of AZD1222 vaccination. CDR3 nucleotides: TGTGCCAGCAGCCCCATTGGGGGGGGCTTTAACACTGAAGCTTTCTTT. Translation gives CASSPIGGGFNTEAFF.